The next 23 T cell receptor beta chains were all read from a single sample in a study of CD8 T cells in ankylosing spondylitis. From the 5' RACE reads, TCRdb called clonotypes with MiXCR, one entry per CDR3 protein. The sample includes 180,000 or so distinct CDR3 sequences, about 9.9% of them seen just once. Sequencing input: blood, either unsorted or a sorted T cell fraction (not recorded which). These receptor sequences come from a male donor with ankylosing spondylitis or in good health (not recorded which).

This clonotype was observed a handful of times. The chain combines TRBV28 with TRBJ2-6; TRBD1 is a possible D gene (5 bases). There are 16 residues in the CDR3. CDR1 and CDR2 from the germline V gene are MDHEN and SYDVKM. Trimming removed 5 bases from V and 1 base from J, with 12 bases in between. CDR3 region: CASSTTYRSGANVLTF. The CDR3 bases are TGTGCCAGCAGTACCACCTACAGGTCTGGGGCCAACGTCCTGACTTTC.

As for this clonotype: Sequence at one end of the junction differs from germline and may be a read error. The chain joins TRBV5-5 to TRBJ1-4; 9 bases fit TRBD1. Germline V gives CDR1 SGHKS, CDR2 YYEKEE (reference sequence). The CDR3 loop spans 15 amino acids. This CDR3 reads CAGSLTGTGNEKLFF. Written as DNA, the CDR3 is TGTGCCGGCAGCCTAACCGGGACAGGGAATGAAAAACTGTTTTTT.

V gene TRBV13 combines with J gene TRBJ1-1; D is perhaps TRBD1 (5 bases). The CDR3 consists of 13 residues. Trimming stripped 4 bases from V and 13 bases from J, with 19 bases between. Germline V gives CDR1 PRHDT, CDR2 FYEKMQ (reference sequence). The CDR3 coding sequence is TGTGCCAGCAGCTCCAACCACCTTGGACAAAGTTTCTTT. Protein sequence: CASSSNHLGQSFF.

Ten or more counts support this clonotype. This sequence joins TRBV18 and TRBJ2-5; no definite D call. There are 14 residues in the CDR3. In germline, CDR1 is KGHSH, CDR2 LQKENI. Trimming left V 1 base short and J 5 bases short, with 11 bases between. In DNA, the CDR3 is TGTGCCAGCTCACCACGAAGCGTTTCGGAGACCCAGTACTTC. Translating it yields CASSPRSVSETQYF.

This clonotype appeared many times. The CDR3 here is CASASRDRSYEQYF. CDR3 DNA sequence: TGTGCCAGCGCCTCCCGGGACCGCTCCTACGAGCAGTACTTC. The rearrangement joins TRBV12-3 or TRBV12-4 to TRBJ2-7; D tentatively reads TRBD1 or TRBD2 (5 bases each). The CDR3 is 14 amino acids. Trimming removed 8 bases at V and 0 bases at J, with 14 bases between.

This clonotype was observed at least ten times. V and J are TRBV6-5 and TRBJ1-5; D possibly corresponds to TRBD1 (5 bases). Germline loops: CDR1 MNHEY, CDR2 SVGAGI. V was trimmed by 4 bases and J by 5 bases, leaving 12 bases between them. The CDR3 covers 14 residues. CDR3 DNA sequence: TGTGCCAGCAGTTTCGGGGGAACCTATCAGCCCCAGCATTTT. This sequence encodes CASSFGGTYQPQHF.

This clonotype has ten or more counts. This rearrangement joins TRBV15 to TRBJ2-3; D perhaps matches TRBD2 (5 bases). V was pared by 0 bases and J by 3 bases, with 13 bases between. The germline V gene has CDR1 LNHNV and CDR2 YYDKDF (reference sequence). The CDR3 is 16 residues long. Here the CDR3 DNA reads TGTGCCACCAGCAGAGATCAAGGACTTAGGACAGATACGCAGTATTTT. Protein: CATSRDQGLRTDTQYF.

There are many counts of this clonotype. V gene TRBV10-2 combines with J gene TRBJ2-2; TRBD2 is a possible D gene (5 bases). CDR1 WSHSY and CDR2 SAAADI come from the germline V gene. V was pared by 8 bases and J by 7 bases, with 8 bases between. This CDR3 contains 11 residues. The CDR3 DNA is TGCGCCAGCGATGCGGGCGGGGAGCTGTTTTTT. Protein product: CASDAGGELFF.

The table lists this clonotype with many counts. CDR3 nucleotides: TGCAGTGCTAGTCGAGTGGGAGGGGGAGGTGGCTACACCTTC. Encoded protein: CSASRVGGGGGYTF. This chain links TRBV20-1 with TRBJ1-2; possibly TRBD1 for D (6 bases). The germline V and J ends were trimmed by 3 bases and 7 bases, with 18 bases remaining between them. This CDR3 region has 14 residues. Germline V gene data show CDR1 as DFQATT and CDR2 as SNEGSKA (reference sequence).

J is TRBJ1-2 and V is TRBV12-3 or TRBV12-4, with D perhaps matching TRBD1 (6 bases). There are 14 residues in the CDR3. The V end was cut by 6 bases, the J end by 12 bases, with 23 bases between. The CDR3 region has the DNA TGTGCCAGCAGCCCGACCCCCGGACAGTGGGGCCACACCTTC. This sequence encodes CASSPTPGQWGHTF.

As concerns this clonotype: A single base separates this from a much larger clone, so it may be a read error. The chain uses TRBV11-2 and TRBJ2-3; D remains ambiguous. The CDR3 extends over 15 amino acids. CDR1 and CDR2 (germline): SGHAT, FQNNGV. The CDR3 region is CVSSLVLGSTDTQYF. The CDR3 DNA follows: TGTGTCAGCAGCTTAGTTTTAGGTAGCACAGATACGCAGTATTTT.

The chain has TRBV25-1 and TRBJ1-2; no firm D call. Germline assignment: CDR1 MGHDK and CDR2 SYGVNS. There are 12 residues in the CDR3. V was pared by 6 bases and J by 4 bases, with 9 bases between. The CDR3 spells CASSGDFYGYTF. The CDR3 DNA sequence: TGTGCCAGCAGCGGGGATTTCTATGGCTACACCTTC.

This clonotype has at least ten counts. The V gene is TRBV5-1, the J gene TRBJ1-1, with 10 bases matching TRBD1. The germline V gene has CDR1 SGHRS and CDR2 YFSETQ. The V segment lost 5 bases and the J segment 3 bases; nucleotides outside the gene matches: 19. The CDR3 contains 19 residues. The CDR3 DNA reads as TGCGCCAGCAGGAACCGTGCCCTGGGACAGGGGATCAGGGACACTGAAGCTTTCTTT. Amino acids: CASRNRALGQGIRDTEAFF.

This clonotype was detected only a few times. The rearrangement links TRBV5-6 to TRBJ2-2, with D tentatively TRBD1 (5 bases). The germline V and J ends were trimmed by 6 bases and 6 bases, with 24 bases remaining between them. CDR1 and CDR2 from the germline V gene are SGHDT and YYEEEE. The CDR3 sequence is 17 residues long. The CDR3: CASNPQSWTHGSGELFF. The DNA of the CDR3 is TGTGCCAGCAATCCCCAGAGCTGGACACATGGTTCCGGGGAGCTGTTTTTT.

This clonotype was recorded many times. This chain links TRBV20-1 with TRBJ2-3; TRBD2 matches at 7 bases. The J segment lost 3 bases and the V segment lost 3 bases, leaving 0 bases of the junction unmatched. This CDR3 has 12 residues. Per the germline V gene, CDR1 is DFQATT and CDR2 is SNEGSKA (reference sequence). CDR3 nucleotide sequence: TGCAGTGCTAGCGGGAGGACAGATACGCAGTATTTT. Translation: CSASGRTDTQYF.

This clonotype was picked up many times. CDR3 sequence (DNA): TGTGCCAGCAGCTTATCCCCCGTGGGGCGGGGGCTAAAATACAATGAGCAGTTCTTC. It codes for CASSLSPVGRGLKYNEQFF. The V gene is TRBV7-8, the J gene TRBJ2-1; tentative D call: TRBD2 (7 bases). There are 19 residues in the CDR3. Germline CDR1 is SGHVS and CDR2 is FQNEAQ. V was trimmed by 2 bases and J by 4 bases, leaving 24 bases between them.

In regard to this clonotype: Since a much larger clone is just one base distant, this may be a read error. This chain joins TRBV5-1 and TRBJ2-1, with D perhaps matching TRBD1 (5 bases). The CDR3 consists of 15 residues. The germline V and J ends were trimmed by 3 bases and 3 bases, with 13 bases remaining between them. From germline, CDR1 is SGHRS and CDR2 YFSETQ. The CDR3 is CASSYNRLLYNEQFF. The DNA of the CDR3 is TGCGCCAGCAGCTATAACAGGCTCCTCTACAATGAGCAGTTCTTC.

This clonotype was seen a few times. This chain connects TRBV12-3 or TRBV12-4 to TRBJ1-5, with a weak D call TRBD1 (6 bases). Trimming pared 5 bases from V and 6 bases from J, leaving 14 bases between. The CDR3 has 14 amino acids. CDR3 sequence (DNA): TGTGCCAGCAGTCTCGGGGGCCGAAGTCAGCCCCAGCATTTT. Its translation: CASSLGGRSQPQHF.

Ten or more counts support this clonotype. This chain uses TRBV9 with TRBJ2-1; D is unclear. The germline CDR1 and CDR2 sequences are SGDLS and YYNGEE. V gave up 0 bases and J gave up 7 bases, with 5 bases separating them. This CDR3 comprises 12 residues. The CDR3 coding sequence is TGTGCCAGCAGCGTAGGAAGTAATGAGCAGTTCTTC. The encoded protein is CASSVGSNEQFF.

In this sample, this clonotype turned up many times. Compared with germline, one end of the junction differs, possibly owing to a read error. The chain links TRBV6-5 to TRBJ2-7; 8 positions agree with TRBD1. Germline V gives CDR1 MNHEY, CDR2 SVGAGI. This CDR3 comprises 19 residues. Here the CDR3 DNA reads TGTGCCAGCAGGTACAGGACAGGGCCTGTACTCCGTGGGGGCTACCAGCAGTACTTC. It is translated as CASRYRTGPVLRGGYQQYF.

This clonotype was observed many times. The rearrangement uses TRBV21-1 and TRBJ2-2; whether TRBD1, the table's D call, matches the DNA was not checked. TRBV21-1 corresponds to a pseudogene. The CDR3 loop spans 12 amino acids. This CDR3 is CAGQTGAEELFF. The CDR3 DNA reads TGTGCCGGCCAGACAGGGGCGGAGGAGCTGTTTTTT.

The J gene is TRBJ2-5, the V gene TRBV7-9, with TRBD2 as a possible D gene (5 bases). Looked up from germline, CDR1 is SEHNR and CDR2 is FQNEAQ (reference sequence). V dropped 5 bases and J dropped 2 bases, with 21 bases sitting between them. CDR3 length equals 17 residues. The CDR3 sequence is CASSSPRYRAVQETQYF. Written as DNA, the CDR3 is TGTGCCAGCAGCAGTCCCCGTTATAGAGCGGTTCAAGAGACCCAGTACTTC.

The rearrangement links TRBV27 to TRBJ2-7; unclear D gene. CDR1 is MNHEY, CDR2 SMNVEV, per germline (reference sequence). This CDR3 region has 15 residues. Trimming removed 5 bases at V and 6 bases at J, with 20 bases between. The CDR3 coding sequence is TGTGCCAGCAGTCCCAGACCGGATGGTTTGACCGAGCAGTACTTC. It is translated as CASSPRPDGLTEQYF.